This T cell receptor beta chain was observed in a study of T cell responses to AZD1222 COVID-19 vaccine. General observations from the study: Repertoire sampling was restricted to post-peak T cell response timepoints. Just a handful of AZD1222 recipients tested seropositive at baseline.

Turning to this clone: The antigen remains unidentified.

The ends were cut back, 1 base at V and 3 bases at J, with 10 bases in the middle. This CDR3 has 14 amino acids. Germline V gene data show CDR1 as SGHVS and CDR2 as FQNEAQ. Here immunoSEQ multiplex PCR was the method, and the copy in TCRdb shows in-frame clones only, minus some. The repertoire includes about 180,000 clones, just over 85% of them detected once, and approximately 8% sits in the top ten. The clonotype comes from an adult in good health. Specimen: peripheral blood, collected on day 0 of AZD1222 vaccination. V usage is TRBV7-8 and J usage is TRBJ2-7, with D uncertain. CDR3 residues: CASSLGTENYEQYF. DNA of the CDR3: TGTGCCAGCAGCTTAGGTACAGAGAACTACGAGCAGTACTTC.